This T cell receptor beta chain was identified during a study of beta chain features in type 1 diabetes. Study in general: Age and gender were similar between patients and healthy donors, as were cell yields. All samples combined gave 107,917,701 sorted cells for examination.

In germline, CDR1 is SGHTA, CDR2 FQGNSA. Trimming removed 3 bases from V and 0 bases from J; junction bases left unmatched: 7. CDR3 length equals 16 residues. Regarding the study as a whole: The study notes PCR might favor shorter templates equally in patients and controls. Shortening that was moderate but significant affected the TCRB CDR3s of Type 1 diabetes patients in all four CD4+ subsets.

Expressed TCRB transcripts got sequenced, as all isolated RNA was reverse transcribed. TCRdb's table, derived via immunoSEQ multiplex PCR, lists solely in-frame clones and lacks some. The sample carries a few hundred thousand clones, roughly a fifth recorded once. On this clone itself: No antigen is known for it.

The sequenced material came from naive CD4+ T cells from blood. The sequence derives from a woman aged 18 to 35 in good health. This chain uses TRBV7-2 with TRBJ2-7; 8 positions agree with TRBD2. CDR3 in DNA: TGTGCCAGCAGCTTCCGAACCGGGACTAGCTCCTACGAGCAGTACTTC. Its translation is CASSFRTGTSSYEQYF.